Presented here are 29 T cell receptor beta chains from one specimen sequenced in a study of beta chain features in type 1 diabetes. Since all of the isolated RNA was reverse transcribed, expressed TCRB transcripts were what got sequenced. Profiling relied on immunoSEQ multiplex PCR, and the TCRdb table lists in-frame clones only, not all of them. The profile shows approximately 17,000 clones, 55% of them singletons. The sequenced material came from stem cell memory CD4+ T cells from blood. These receptors all stem from a woman younger than 30 in good health.

V and J are TRBV27 and TRBJ1-2; weak D call: TRBD1 (6 bases). CDR3 length: 13 residues. CDR1 is MNHEY, CDR2 SMNVEV, per germline (reference sequence). V lost 7 bases, J lost 4 bases, and 13 bases lay in between. The CDR3 bases are TGTGCCAGCACCACAGGGAAGGGCTATGGCTACACCTTC. Protein product: CASTTGKGYGYTF.

This chain links TRBV18 with TRBJ1-1; TRBD1 is a possible D gene (5 bases). With 3 bases removed from V and 1 base from J, the gap between germline ends came to 15 bases. The germline CDR1 and CDR2 sequences are KGHSH and LQKENI. CDR3 length: 16 amino acids. The chain's CDR3 is CASSPLDRGTNTEAFF. CDR3 bases: TGTGCCAGCTCACCGCTAGACAGAGGAACGAACACTGAAGCTTTCTTT.

This rearrangement joins TRBV6-6 to TRBJ1-6, with a weak D call TRBD1 (6 bases). The ends were cut back, 3 bases at V and 8 bases at J, with 11 bases in the middle. Germline values: CDR1 MNHNY, CDR2 SVGAGI (reference sequence). The CDR3 length is 14 residues. CDR3 sequence (DNA): TGTGCCAGCAGTTATGGGGGCGCGGATTCACCCCTCCACTTT. Amino acid sequence: CASSYGGADSPLHF.

In its sample, this clone was seen a few times. This chain uses TRBV5-5 with TRBJ2-7, with 7 positions matching TRBD2. Looked up from germline, CDR1 is SGHKS and CDR2 is YYEKEE (reference sequence). This CDR3 has 13 amino acids. With 3 bases clipped from V and 5 bases from J, the junction kept 5 bases outside the gene matches. CDR3 DNA: TGTGCCAGCAGCTGGGGGAGGGATAACGAGCAGTACTTC. It specifies CASSWGRDNEQYF.

The chain employs TRBV5-6 and TRBJ2-7; 7 nucleotides agree with TRBD1. The CDR3 spans 15 residues. V dropped 5 bases and J dropped 0; count of bases not matched to a gene: 8. The germline V gene has CDR1 SGHDT and CDR2 YYEEEE. CDR3 region: CASSSQGLDSYEQYF. The CDR3 DNA follows: TGTGCCAGCAGTTCACAGGGGCTGGACTCCTACGAGCAGTACTTC.

The V call is TRBV9, the J call TRBJ2-1; the match to TRBD2 covers 8 bases. V lost 4 bases to trimming and J lost 6 bases; unmatched junction nucleotides: 12. Germline CDR1 is SGDLS and CDR2 is YYNGEE. The CDR3 extends over 16 amino acids. The CDR3 region has the DNA TGTGCCAGCAGCCCACCGGGCCCAACTAGCGGCAATGAGCAGTTCTTC. It encodes CASSPPGPTSGNEQFF.

The chain combines TRBV27 with TRBJ2-3; D call uncertain. The CDR3 runs 14 residues. The germline gives CDR1 MNHEY, CDR2 SMNVEV (reference sequence). The germline V and J ends were trimmed by 5 bases and 2 bases, with 11 bases remaining between them. CDR3 DNA sequence: TGTGCCAGCAGTCTTCCTTTTTCCACAGATACGCAGTATTTT. Protein sequence: CASSLPFSTDTQYF.

This sequence joins TRBV6-1 and TRBJ2-7; D is possibly TRBD2 (5 bases). Germline V gene lookup returns CDR1 MNHNS and CDR2 SASEGT. V was shortened by 6 bases and J by 5 bases, with 11 bases between the two germline ends. This CDR3 region has 12 residues. CDR3 nucleotides: TGTGCCAGCAGGCCGGGGATCCACGAGCAGTACTTC. Its translation is CASRPGIHEQYF.

This clone was seen just once. The rearrangement joins TRBV7-9 to TRBJ2-5, with D possibly TRBD2 on 5 matching bases. Germline-derived CDR1 and CDR2 are SEHNR and FQNEAQ (reference sequence). The CDR3 runs 17 residues. Between the trimmed V and J ends, which lost 0 bases and 3 bases, there was a span of 17 bases. CDR3 sequence reads: CASSLAIGLPGKETQYF. The CDR3 coding sequence is TGTGCCAGCAGCTTAGCGATTGGACTCCCCGGAAAAGAGACCCAGTACTTC.

The chain recombines TRBV4-2 with TRBJ2-6, with D maybe TRBD2 (6 bases). In germline, CDR1 is LGHNA, CDR2 YNFKEQ. With 4 bases removed from V and 2 bases from J, the gap between germline ends came to 18 bases. The CDR3 is 18 amino acids. The CDR3 loop is CASSPVRSIAAGANVLTF. CDR3 sequence (DNA): TGTGCCAGCAGCCCCGTTAGATCGATAGCGGCTGGGGCCAACGTCCTGACTTTC.

The chain uses TRBV5-1 and TRBJ1-3; D might be TRBD1 (6 bases). The CDR3 totals 14 residues. CDR1 is SGHRS and CDR2 is YFSETQ in the germline V gene. V was trimmed by 4 bases and J by 4 bases, leaving 12 bases between them. DNA of the CDR3: TGCGCCAGCAGCCAAGACGGGACAGGAAACACCATATATTTT. Translated, it gives CASSQDGTGNTIYF.

The chain uses TRBV5-1 and TRBJ2-3; TRBD2 is a possible D gene (5 bases). Trimming took off 5 bases at V and 3 bases at J, with 10 bases between the two ends. The CDR3 sequence is 13 residues long. Germline V gives CDR1 SGHRS, CDR2 YFSETQ. The CDR3 coding sequence is TGCGCCAGCAGAGAGCGGATTACAGATACGCAGTATTTT. It codes for CASRERITDTQYF.

The V call is TRBV6-6, the J call TRBJ2-1; weak D call: TRBD2 (6 bases). The germline V and J ends were trimmed by 3 bases and 7 bases, with 13 bases remaining between them. Germline V lookup: CDR1 MNHNY, CDR2 SVGAGI (reference sequence). This CDR3 region has 14 residues. As DNA, the CDR3 is TGTGCCAGCAGTTATTTAGCGGAGGATAATGAGCAGTTCTTC. As protein: CASSYLAEDNEQFF.

The chain carries TRBV25-1 and TRBJ1-1; a weak D match, TRBD1 (5 bases). The CDR3 sequence is 16 residues long. Germline CDR1 is MGHDK and CDR2 is SYGVNS. The V end was cut by 4 bases, the J end by 4 bases, with 19 bases between. The CDR3 protein is CASSVGALGGVTEAFF. The CDR3 DNA sequence: TGTGCCAGCAGTGTTGGGGCCCTGGGCGGGGTCACTGAAGCTTTCTTT.

This clone was seen only a few times. The chain joins TRBV19 to TRBJ1-2, with 8 bases fitting TRBD1. The CDR3 spans 14 residues. Per germline, CDR1 LNHDA and CDR2 SQIVND (reference sequence). The V gene end was trimmed by 6 bases and the J gene end by 4 bases; junction bases not matched to a gene: 7. Written as DNA, the CDR3 is TGTGCCAGTAGCCAGGGGGCGGGAAGCTATGGCTACACCTTC. Its translation: CASSQGAGSYGYTF.

The genes are TRBV27 and TRBJ2-1, with D possibly TRBD2 on 6 matching bases. The CDR3 extends over 13 amino acids. V lost 6 bases and J 0 bases, leaving 6 bases between the germline ends. CDR1 is MNHEY, CDR2 SMNVEV, per germline (reference sequence). DNA of the CDR3: TGTGCCAGCAGCGGGAGCTCCTACAATGAGCAGTTCTTC. As protein: CASSGSSYNEQFF.

This chain joins TRBV11-2 and TRBJ2-1; 11 nucleotides match TRBD2. V lost 6 bases and J lost 7; bases outside the gene matches: 8. This CDR3 has 15 residues. In germline, CDR1 is SGHAT, CDR2 FQNNGV. Here the CDR3 reads CASRSSGRGMNEQFF. In nucleotides, the CDR3 is TGTGCCAGCAGGAGTAGCGGGAGGGGTATGAATGAGCAGTTCTTC.

This chain joins TRBV18 and TRBJ1-4, with D perhaps matching TRBD1 (6 bases). This CDR3 has 14 residues. Trimming took off 4 bases at V and 3 bases at J, with 9 bases between the two ends. Germline V CDR1 and CDR2: KGHSH, LQKENI. CDR3 in DNA: TGTGCCAGCTCACGGACAGACTCTAATGAAAAACTGTTTTTT. Amino acid sequence: CASSRTDSNEKLFF.

The chain joins TRBV7-3 to TRBJ2-1; 8 nucleotides align to TRBD1. The CDR3 has 15 amino acids. Germline loops: CDR1 SGHTA, CDR2 FQGTGA. V lost 4 bases and J lost 4; bases outside the gene matches: 6. DNA of the CDR3: TGTGCCAGCAGCTCCGACAGGGGATCATACAATGAGCAGTTCTTC. As protein: CASSSDRGSYNEQFF.

V gene TRBV5-8 combines with J gene TRBJ1-5, with 10 bases lining up with TRBD1. J lost 6 bases, V lost 4 bases, and 7 bases had no gene match. The CDR3 length is 15 residues. Germline CDR1 reads SGHTS; CDR2 reads YDEGEE. The CDR3 loop reads CASSRGQGVTQPQHF. CDR3 in DNA: TGTGCCAGCAGCCGCGGACAGGGGGTCACTCAGCCCCAGCATTTT.

CDR3 sequence reads: CASSFFQTNEQFF. Written as DNA, the CDR3 is TGTGCCAGCAGCTTCTTTCAGACAAATGAGCAGTTCTTC. The chain joins TRBV11-1 to TRBJ2-1; the D is unclear. This CDR3 has 13 amino acids. Trimming shortened V by 3 bases and J by 7 bases, and 10 bases separated the two germline ends. From germline, CDR1 is SGHAT and CDR2 FQDESV (reference sequence). The entire variable domain, with the rest obtained from reference TRBV11-1 and TRBJ2-1, is as follows: EAEVAQSPRYKITEKSQAVAFWCDPISGHATLYWYRQILGQGPELLVQFQDESVVDDSQLPKDRFSAERLKGVDSTLKIQPAELGDSAMYLCASSFFQTNEQFFGPGTRLTVL.

V usage is TRBV30 and J usage is TRBJ2-3; D ambiguous. CDR3 length: 10 residues. The germline V and J ends were trimmed by 7 bases and 3 bases, with 5 bases remaining between them. Germline assignment: CDR1 GTSNPN and CDR2 SVGIG (reference sequence). The CDR3 loop is CASRTDTQYF. The CDR3 bases are TGTGCCTCCCGTACAGATACGCAGTATTTT.

This clone has a handful of counts. This chain uses TRBV4-2 with TRBJ2-5; a possible D gene is TRBD2 (5 bases). Germline V gene sequence: CDR1 LGHNA, CDR2 YNFKEQ. Trimming removed 4 bases from V and 2 bases from J, with 11 bases in between. This CDR3 contains 14 residues. Written as DNA, the CDR3 is TGTGCCAGCAGCCCGACTACCAAGCAAGAGACCCAGTACTTC. This encodes CASSPTTKQETQYF.

This sequence joins TRBV5-1 and TRBJ2-1, with a weak D call TRBD2 (5 bases). The V end lost 0 bases, the J end lost 8 bases, and 9 bases lay between the germline ends. CDR3 length: 13 residues. The germline V gene has CDR1 SGHRS and CDR2 YFSETQ. The DNA of the CDR3 is TGCGCCAGCAGCTTGGTTGTCGGGGATGAGCAGTTCTTC. This sequence encodes CASSLVVGDEQFF.

This clone has a handful of counts. This chain links TRBV7-2 with TRBJ2-1; TRBD2 matches 7 bases. This CDR3 is built from 15 residues. Trimming at V came to 0 bases and at J to 6 bases, leaving 5 bases not matched to a gene. Germline V gene lookup returns CDR1 SGHTA and CDR2 FQGNSA. For the CDR3, the DNA is TGTGCCAGCAGCTTAGCGCTGGGACTAACCAATGAGCAGTTCTTC. It yields the protein CASSLALGLTNEQFF.

This rearrangement joins TRBV4-1 to TRBJ2-6; TRBD2 aligns across 9 bases. After removal of 0 bases from V and 2 bases from J, the junction contained 11 bases not matched to a gene. Germline V gene lookup returns CDR1 MGHRA and CDR2 YSYEKL. The CDR3 totals 20 residues. The CDR3 DNA is TGCGCCAGCAGCCAAGAAAAGCTGCGGGAGGGCTCTACTGGGGCCAACGTCCTGACTTTC. Translating it yields CASSQEKLREGSTGANVLTF.

Only a few counts were recorded for this clone. This chain joins TRBV2 and TRBJ2-2; possibly TRBD1 for D (6 bases). This CDR3 spans 14 amino acids. V was clipped by 4 bases and J by 6 bases, with 12 bases between them. The V gene's germline CDR1 is SNHLY and CDR2 FYNNEI. The CDR3 here is CASSVLQGSGELFF. The CDR3 region has the DNA TGTGCCAGCAGTGTACTACAGGGATCCGGGGAGCTGTTTTTT.

This clone occurred a few times. The CDR3 region is CASSRRGGNSEAFF. The CDR3 DNA is TGCGCCAGCAGCCGGCGGGGGGGAAACTCTGAAGCTTTCTTT. This chain connects TRBV5-1 to TRBJ1-1, with a possible D match to TRBD1 (5 bases). CDR1 is SGHRS, CDR2 YFSETQ, per germline. There are 14 residues in the CDR3. V was pared by 4 bases and J by 6 bases, with 16 bases between. Together with reference TRBV5-1 and TRBJ1-1, the CDR3 gives the full variable domain: KAGVTQTPRYLIKTRGQQVTLSCSPISGHRSVSWYQQTPGQGLQFLFEYFSETQRNKGNFPGRFSGRQFSNSRSEMNVSTLELGDSALYLCASSRRGGNSEAFFGQGTRLTVV.

In its sample, this clone was seen a few times. V gene TRBV6-1 combines with J gene TRBJ1-1, with a possible D match to TRBD1 (6 bases). The CDR3 extends over 14 amino acids. V lost 5 bases to trimming and J lost 5 bases, with 15 bases between them. Germline CDR1 is MNHNS and CDR2 is SASEGT. The CDR3 bases are TGTGCCAGCAGTCTCCAGGGGAGTGGAACTGAAGCTTTCTTT. Its translation is CASSLQGSGTEAFF.